The next 29 T cell receptor beta chains were all read from a single sample in a study of long-term antiretroviral therapy in people with HIV. At the survey level, the v3.0 immunoSEQ assay was run. Generated by immunoSEQ multiplex PCR, the TCRdb table keeps only in-frame clones and is missing some. The sample holds 15,000 to 20,000 clones, roughly 80% seen once. The sequenced sample was unsorted PBMCs, obtained 0.1 years after starting antiretroviral therapy. These receptors all come from a man aged 18-30 years with HIV.

The chain links TRBV5-6 to TRBJ1-5, with TRBD1 matching 7 bases. The CDR3 covers 17 residues. CDR1 and CDR2 from the germline V gene are SGHDT and YYEEEE. Trimming cost V 2 bases and J 5 bases; bases outside gene matches: 13. CDR3 amino acids: CASSFGVTGAEYQPQHF. CDR3 in DNA: TGTGCCAGCAGCTTTGGGGTTACAGGGGCTGAGTATCAGCCCCAGCATTTT.

V is TRBV5-1 and J is TRBJ1-1; D ambiguous. The CDR3 is made up of 13 amino acids. Trimming cost V 1 base and J 6 bases, with 10 bases left between them. Germline-derived CDR1 and CDR2 are SGHRS and YFSETQ. The CDR3: CASSLTLTAEAFF. The CDR3 bases are TGCGCCAGCAGCTTGACTCTAACAGCTGAAGCTTTCTTT.

This clone has more than one count but fewer than ten. This chain uses TRBV9 with TRBJ1-1, with 9 bases lining up with TRBD1. Germline-derived CDR1 and CDR2 are SGDLS and YYNGEE. The V gene end was trimmed by 4 bases and the J gene end by 10 bases; junction bases not matched to a gene: 8. The CDR3 contains 13 residues. Here the CDR3 DNA reads TGTGCCAGCAGCAAAAGGACAGGGGAGCGAGCTTTCTTT. This encodes CASSKRTGERAFF.

The genes are TRBV7-9 and TRBJ2-3; 8 positions agree with TRBD2. V gave up 5 bases and J gave up 5 bases; unmatched junction bases: 9. This CDR3 is built from 15 residues. Germline V lookup: CDR1 SEHNR, CDR2 FQNEAQ (reference sequence). CDR3 sequence reads: CASSNEGLVLDTQYF. The CDR3 DNA follows: TGTGCCAGCAGCAATGAGGGACTAGTTCTAGATACGCAGTATTTT.

The count of this clone is one. The V call is TRBV7-9, the J call TRBJ1-1; 7 nucleotides match TRBD1. Germline V gives CDR1 SEHNR, CDR2 FQNEAQ (reference sequence). V lost 1 base and J lost 7; bases outside the gene matches: 6. The CDR3 consists of 14 residues. CDR3 in DNA: TGTGCCAGCAGCTTAGTACAGGGGTTGATTGAAGCTTTCTTT. Its translation is CASSLVQGLIEAFF.

V and J are TRBV9 and TRBJ1-5; the D gene is possibly TRBD1 (5 bases). The germline CDR1 and CDR2 sequences are SGDLS and YYNGEE. This CDR3 has 15 amino acids. V lost 0 bases, J lost 1 base, and 8 bases lay in between. The CDR3 here is CASSVGGVSNQPQHF. Written as DNA, the CDR3 is TGTGCCAGCAGCGTAGGGGGGGTGAGCAATCAGCCCCAGCATTTT.

This clone was counted once. The chain combines TRBV25-1 with TRBJ2-7; D is perhaps TRBD1 or TRBD2 (6 bases each). The CDR3 consists of 14 residues. CDR1 is MGHDK and CDR2 is SYGVNS in the germline V gene. Trimming took off 5 bases at V and 6 bases at J, with 17 bases between the two ends. The CDR3 loop is CASSQSGGPGEQYF. DNA of the CDR3: TGTGCCAGCAGTCAATCTGGGGGGCCGGGCGAGCAGTACTTC.

The chain couples TRBV4-3 to TRBJ1-1; 11 bases line up with TRBD1. V lost 0 bases to trimming and J lost 6 bases; unmatched junction nucleotides: 9. This CDR3 has 17 residues. Germline values: CDR1 LGHNA, CDR2 YSLEER. This CDR3 reads CASSQDWTGGLDSEAFF. CDR3 bases: TGCGCCAGCAGCCAAGACTGGACAGGGGGCCTTGACTCTGAAGCTTTCTTT.

The rearrangement links TRBV5-6 to TRBJ2-1, with TRBD2 matching 10 bases. After removal of 3 bases from V and 10 bases from J, the junction contained 10 bases not matched to a gene. Germline CDR1 SGHDT, CDR2 YYEEEE. This CDR3 spans 15 amino acids. The CDR3 spells CASSSGTSAWAEQFF. CDR3 DNA sequence: TGTGCCAGCAGCTCCGGGACTAGCGCGTGGGCGGAGCAGTTCTTC.

This clone was recorded a few times. The chain joins TRBV6-5 to TRBJ2-7, with 9 bases identical to TRBD1. V gave up 6 bases and J gave up 6 bases; unmatched junction bases: 3. There are 12 residues in the CDR3. CDR1 and CDR2 from the germline V gene are MNHEY and SVGAGI. For the CDR3, the DNA is TGTGCCAGCAGGACAGGGGGAGGCGAGCAGTACTTC. It codes for CASRTGGGEQYF.

This clone was recorded only once. This chain links TRBV15 with TRBJ2-7; 10 nucleotides match TRBD2. Per the germline V gene, CDR1 is LNHNV and CDR2 is YYDKDF (reference sequence). The CDR3 is 15 amino acids. V was pared by 5 bases and J by 5 bases, with 9 bases of the junction left unmatched. CDR3: CATSPLAGEYDEQYF. For the CDR3, the DNA is TGTGCCACCAGCCCGCTAGCGGGAGAGTACGACGAGCAGTACTTC.

The chain uses TRBV7-9 and TRBJ2-7; TRBD2 is a possible D gene (6 bases). The V and J ends lost 0 bases and 0 bases respectively, with 12 bases between them. In germline, CDR1 is SEHNR, CDR2 FQNEAQ (reference sequence). CDR3 length equals 16 residues. The CDR3 sequence: CASSLARSGVSYEQYF. DNA of the CDR3: TGTGCCAGCAGCTTAGCGCGGTCGGGAGTCTCCTACGAGCAGTACTTC.

The chain couples TRBV4-3 to TRBJ1-1; TRBD1 agrees at 7 bases. The ends lost 0 bases at V and 8 bases at J; junction bases unmatched: 9. CDR1 LGHNA and CDR2 YSLEER come from the germline V gene. This CDR3 has 15 residues. CDR3 DNA sequence: TGCGCCAGCAGCCAAGATCAAGGGACAGAAGTAGAAGCTTTCTTT. Its translation is CASSQDQGTEVEAFF.

V gene TRBV9 combines with J gene TRBJ2-1; the D is unclear. Germline V gene lookup returns CDR1 SGDLS and CDR2 YYNGEE. V dropped 4 bases and J dropped 7 bases, with 21 bases sitting between them. The CDR3 has 16 amino acids. CDR3 in DNA: TGTGCCAGCAGCCACAATACCGGGTCTAGAATAAATGAGCAGTTCTTC. Protein sequence: CASSHNTGSRINEQFF.

There are a few counts of this clone. This rearrangement joins TRBV25-1 to TRBJ2-2; D uncertain. The germline CDR1 and CDR2 sequences are MGHDK and SYGVNS. The CDR3 is made up of 15 amino acids. The V end lost 4 bases, the J end lost 0 bases, and 9 bases lay between the germline ends. This chain's CDR3 is CASSGLGSNTGELFF. The CDR3 bases are TGTGCCAGCAGTGGGCTGGGTTCGAACACCGGGGAGCTGTTTTTT.

The chain couples TRBV5-5 to TRBJ1-5; D unresolved. The V gene lost 4 bases and the J gene lost 4 bases, with 9 bases spanning the gap. The CDR3 loop spans 13 amino acids. CDR1 and CDR2 from the germline V gene are SGHKS and YYEKEE (reference sequence). The CDR3 DNA sequence: TGTGCCAGCAGCCCTGAGGGAAATCAGCCCCAGCATTTT. It is translated as CASSPEGNQPQHF.

The genes are TRBV19 and TRBJ2-1, with 8 bases identical to TRBD2. Germline V CDR1 and CDR2: LNHDA, SQIVND (reference sequence). J was trimmed by 2 bases and V by 5 bases; bases with no gene match: 5. This CDR3 is built from 15 residues. CDR3 amino acids: CASSFTGGPYNEQFF. The CDR3 DNA reads as TGTGCCAGTAGTTTCACGGGGGGGCCCTACAATGAGCAGTTCTTC.

This clone occurred once. This sequence joins TRBV7-8 and TRBJ1-2, with unresolved D. CDR1 and CDR2 (germline): SGHVS, FQNEAQ. This CDR3 is 12 amino acids long. Trimming shortened V by 1 base and J by 5 bases, and 5 bases separated the two germline ends. CDR3 protein: CASSLGQYGYTF. The CDR3 nucleotides are TGTGCCAGCAGCTTAGGCCAGTATGGCTACACCTTC. Full variable domain (missing parts from reference TRBV7-8 and TRBJ1-2): GAGVSQSPRYKVAKRGQDVALRCDPISGHVSLFWYQQALGQGPEFLTYFQNEAQLDKSGLPSDRFFAERPEGSVSTLKIQRTQQEDSAVYLCASSLGQYGYTFGSGTRLTVV.

The CDR3 loop reads CASSPQGATNEKLFF. The DNA for the CDR3 is TGTGCCAGCAGTCCCCAGGGAGCAACTAATGAAAAACTGTTTTTT. The rearrangement uses TRBV6-5 and TRBJ1-4; D is possibly TRBD1 (5 bases). Deletions cut 5 bases from V and 0 bases from J, with 10 bases between. The CDR3 is 15 amino acids. Germline assignment: CDR1 MNHEY and CDR2 SVGAGI.

The V call is TRBV27, the J call TRBJ2-1, with 10 bases aligning to TRBD1. V lost 7 bases and J lost 9; bases outside the gene matches: 6. The CDR3 is made up of 13 amino acids. The germline V gene has CDR1 MNHEY and CDR2 SMNVEV (reference sequence). The CDR3 DNA reads TGTGCCAGCACCAGGACAGGGGGGCCTGAGCAGTTCTTC. It encodes CASTRTGGPEQFF.

This chain uses TRBV10-3 with TRBJ1-5; TRBD1 might be the D (5 bases). This CDR3 contains 15 residues. Germline CDR1 and CDR2: ENHRY and SYGVKD. The germline V and J ends were trimmed by 1 base and 5 bases, with 12 bases remaining between them. CDR3 residues: CAISEYSQGDQPQHF. CDR3 bases: TGTGCCATCAGTGAGTATTCCCAGGGAGATCAGCCCCAGCATTTT.

The J gene is TRBJ1-1, the V gene TRBV5-6, with D maybe TRBD1 (5 bases). The V and J ends lost 6 bases and 5 bases respectively, with 14 bases between them. This CDR3 comprises 13 residues. Germline lookup yields CDR1 SGHDT and CDR2 YYEEEE. The CDR3 protein is CASKRGARTEAFF. In DNA, the CDR3 is TGTGCCAGCAAACGCGGGGCGCGGACTGAAGCTTTCTTT.

The J gene is TRBJ2-5, the V gene TRBV6-1, with a weak D call TRBD2 (5 bases). The CDR3 runs 14 residues. The ends were cut back, 3 bases at V and 5 bases at J, with 13 bases in the middle. Germline lookup yields CDR1 MNHNS and CDR2 SASEGT. The CDR3 region has the DNA TGTGCCAGCAGTGAGGACTTCCTCCACGAGACCCAGTACTTC. Translating it yields CASSEDFLHETQYF.

The chain has TRBV15 and TRBJ1-1, with 8 bases identical to TRBD1. The germline V gene encodes CDR1 LNHNV and CDR2 YYDKDF (reference sequence). Trimming removed 3 bases from V and 4 bases from J; junction bases left unmatched: 4. The CDR3 length is 14 residues. As DNA, the CDR3 is TGTGCCACCAGCAGCAACAGGGGGGGCACTGAAGCTTTCTTT. This translates into CATSSNRGGTEAFF.

The rearrangement joins TRBV6-1 to TRBJ2-7; 13 nucleotides match TRBD2. J lost 10 bases, V lost 6 bases, and 9 bases had no gene match. The CDR3 is 14 amino acids. Germline V lookup: CDR1 MNHNS, CDR2 SASEGT. CDR3 in amino acids: CASSHGLAGDCQYF. In DNA, the CDR3 is TGTGCCAGCAGCCACGGACTAGCGGGAGATTGCCAGTACTTC.

CDR3 protein: CASSATSSHQETQYF. The CDR3 bases are TGTGCCAGCAGCGCGACTAGTTCCCACCAAGAGACCCAGTACTTC. The rearrangement links TRBV27 to TRBJ2-5; D may be TRBD2 (6 bases). Germline loops: CDR1 MNHEY, CDR2 SMNVEV (reference sequence). Between the trimmed V and J ends, which lost 6 bases and 0 bases, there was a span of 14 bases. The CDR3 covers 15 residues.

The chain joins TRBV11-2 to TRBJ2-2, with TRBD1 identical over 7 bases. After removal of 5 bases from V and 7 bases from J, the junction contained 7 bases not matched to a gene. CDR3 size: 14 residues. Germline loops: CDR1 SGHAT, CDR2 FQNNGV. The CDR3: CASSRIDRVGELFF. The CDR3 DNA sequence: TGTGCCAGCAGCCGAATTGACAGGGTCGGGGAGCTGTTTTTT.

This sequence joins TRBV6-5 and TRBJ1-2, with D hard to call. The V end was cut by 6 bases, the J end by 4 bases, with 12 bases between. Germline-derived CDR1 and CDR2 are MNHEY and SVGAGI. This CDR3 comprises 13 residues. In nucleotides, the CDR3 is TGTGCCAGCAGCTTAGAAGAGACCTATGGCTACACCTTC. This sequence encodes CASSLEETYGYTF.

The chain couples TRBV7-8 to TRBJ2-3, with a tentative D call TRBD1 (6 bases). Germline values: CDR1 SGHVS, CDR2 FQNEAQ. The CDR3 is made up of 21 amino acids. The V and J ends lost 3 bases and 0 bases respectively, with 28 bases between them. The CDR3 DNA follows: TGTGCCAGCAGCTTCTCGCACAGTGGCCGGGACAAGAAAACTAGCACAGATACGCAGTATTTT. Its protein product is CASSFSHSGRDKKTSTDTQYF.